The TCR beta chain described here comes from a study of identical twins. Study-level points and caveats: It was cross-sectional statistical analysis, not following the same donors, that the conclusions relied on. Abundant beta clonotypes from cord blood had fewer insertions, unlike memory repertoires, which showed none.

Using its own MiXCR run on the 5' RACE reads, TCRdb lists one record per CDR3 protein. The data contain around 490,000 distinct CDR3 sequences, around 15% of them singletons. Notes on this clonotype: The target antigen is unknown.

In addition, the sample was reused for a study of yellow fever vaccine responses in identical twins.

The sample was CD4+ T cells sorted from blood. This TCR was recovered from a woman between 18 and 30 years old in good health.

The CDR3 DNA follows: TGTGCCACCAGCAGAGATCAGAGAGGCAGGGCCACCGGGGAGCTGTTTTTT. Translation gives CATSRDQRGRATGELFF. The chain uses TRBV15 and TRBJ2-2, with D tentatively TRBD1 (5 bases). The V and J ends lost 0 bases and 4 bases respectively, with 15 bases between them. The CDR3 spans 17 residues. The V gene's germline CDR1 is LNHNV and CDR2 YYDKDF (reference sequence). The variable domain in full, completed from reference TRBV15 and TRBJ2-2, reads DAMVIQNPRYQVTQFGKPVTLSCSQTLNHNVMYWYQQKSSQAPKLLFHYYDKDFNNEADTPDNFQSRRPNTSFCFLDIRSPGLGDTAMYLCATSRDQRGRATGELFFGEGSRLTVL.